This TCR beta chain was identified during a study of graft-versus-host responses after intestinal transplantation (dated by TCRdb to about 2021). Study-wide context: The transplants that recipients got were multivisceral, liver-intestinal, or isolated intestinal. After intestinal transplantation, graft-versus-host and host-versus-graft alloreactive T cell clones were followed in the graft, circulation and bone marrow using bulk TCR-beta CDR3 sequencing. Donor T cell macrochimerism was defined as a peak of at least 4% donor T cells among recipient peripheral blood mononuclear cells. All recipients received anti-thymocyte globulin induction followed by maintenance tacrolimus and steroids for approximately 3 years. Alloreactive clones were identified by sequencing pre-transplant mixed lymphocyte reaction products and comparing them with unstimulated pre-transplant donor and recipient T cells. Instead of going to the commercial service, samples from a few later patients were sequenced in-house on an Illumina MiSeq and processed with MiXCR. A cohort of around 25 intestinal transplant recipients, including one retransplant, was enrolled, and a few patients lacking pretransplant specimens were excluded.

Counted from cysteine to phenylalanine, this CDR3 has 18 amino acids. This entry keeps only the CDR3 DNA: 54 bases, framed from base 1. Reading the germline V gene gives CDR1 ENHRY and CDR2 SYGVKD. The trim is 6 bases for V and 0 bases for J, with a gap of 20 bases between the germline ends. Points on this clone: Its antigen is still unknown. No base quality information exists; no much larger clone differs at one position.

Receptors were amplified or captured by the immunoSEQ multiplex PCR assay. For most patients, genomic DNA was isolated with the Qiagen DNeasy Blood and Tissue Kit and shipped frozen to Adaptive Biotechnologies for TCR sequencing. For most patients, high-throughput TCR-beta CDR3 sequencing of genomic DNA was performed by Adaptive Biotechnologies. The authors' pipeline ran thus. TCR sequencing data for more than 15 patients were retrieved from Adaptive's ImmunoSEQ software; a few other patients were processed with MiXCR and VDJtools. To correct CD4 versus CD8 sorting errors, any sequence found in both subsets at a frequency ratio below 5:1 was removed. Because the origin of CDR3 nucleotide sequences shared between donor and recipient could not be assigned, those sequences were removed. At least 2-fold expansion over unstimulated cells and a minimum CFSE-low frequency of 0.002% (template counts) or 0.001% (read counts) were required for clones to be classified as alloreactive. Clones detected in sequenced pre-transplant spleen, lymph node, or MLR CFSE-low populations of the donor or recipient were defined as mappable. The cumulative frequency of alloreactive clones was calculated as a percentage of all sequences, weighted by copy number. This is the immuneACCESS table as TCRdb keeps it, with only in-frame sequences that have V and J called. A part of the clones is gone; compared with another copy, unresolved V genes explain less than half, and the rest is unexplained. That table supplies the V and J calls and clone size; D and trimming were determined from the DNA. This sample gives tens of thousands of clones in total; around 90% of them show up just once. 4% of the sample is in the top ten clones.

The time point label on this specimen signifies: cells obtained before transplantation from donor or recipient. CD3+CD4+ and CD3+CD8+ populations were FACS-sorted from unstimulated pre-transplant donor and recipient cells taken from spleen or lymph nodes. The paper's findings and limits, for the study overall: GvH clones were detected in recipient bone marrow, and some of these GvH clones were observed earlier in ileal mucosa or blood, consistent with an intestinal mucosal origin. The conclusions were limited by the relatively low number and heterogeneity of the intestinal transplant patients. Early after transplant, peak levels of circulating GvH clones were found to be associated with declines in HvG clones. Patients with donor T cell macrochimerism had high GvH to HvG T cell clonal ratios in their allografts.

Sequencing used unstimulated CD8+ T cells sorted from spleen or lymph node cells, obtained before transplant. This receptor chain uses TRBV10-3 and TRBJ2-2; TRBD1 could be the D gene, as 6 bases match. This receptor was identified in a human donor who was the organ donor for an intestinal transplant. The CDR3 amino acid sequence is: CAIRRDKVPIANTGELFF. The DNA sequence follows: TGTGCCATCAGGAGGGACAAGGTCCCAATCGCGAACACCGGGGAGCTGTTTTTT.